This TCR beta chain was captured by sequencing in a study of blood T cell repertoires in COVID-19 (dated by TCRdb to between 2020 and 2021). The study in broad terms: The collaborator samples originated in the United States, Italy and Spain and spanned the acute and convalescent phases of COVID-19. The sample metadata nearly always contained a de-identified subject ID, COVID-19 status, age in years and sex. The repertoires were released in a freely available public database meant as a resource for research on the immune response to SARS-CoV-2. HLA class I and class II types, where available, came from metadata supplied by the sample provider rather than from assay-based typing. The prospective study material was composed of cDNA or gDNA derived from T cells, B-cell-depleted T cells, or PBMCs. The dataset comprised deeply sampled blood TCRbeta repertoires from subjects exposed to, actively infected with, or recovered from COVID-19. Samples came from the ongoing ImmuneRACE study (first 160 participants) plus 1,254 subjects from 6 global collaborators. The paper's findings and limits, for the study overall: The amount of clinical and demographic metadata varied by source and participant and was provided uncurated.

Ends trimmed: V by 5 bases, J by 3 bases; bases unmatched to a gene: 9. Spanning cysteine to phenylalanine, the CDR3 consists of 15 amino acids. Of the read, only the CDR3 DNA is kept; its 45 bases are in frame from base 1. CDR1 and CDR2 were assigned from the germline V gene as SNHLY and FYNNEI. TCRbeta CDR3 regions were amplified from genomic DNA by means of the immunoSEQ Assay, a bias-controlled multiplex PCR. The source study handled its data this way. The number of nucleated cells in each sample was estimated from the amplification of reference gene primers within the assay. To quantify the absolute abundance of each unique TCRbeta CDR3 rearrangement, sequence reads were collapsed and filtered. For each sample, productive Simpson clonality was calculated by taking the square root of Simpson's diversity index across productive rearrangements. The table comes from immuneACCESS by way of TCRdb, which keeps in-frame sequences with V and J called. Part of the clones is missing from these tables; in studies checked, under half for an unresolved V gene and the rest for unknown reasons. V, J and clone size were drawn from that table, and D and trimming were deduced from the DNA. The sample table contains hundreds of thousands of clones; only one count was recorded for approximately 85% of them. Around 2.1% of the sample lies in the top ten.

With respect to this clone: Its cognate antigen has yet to be identified. The record has no base qualities; no much larger clone is one base away.

Enrolling through a virtual design, the prospective study's participants ranged in age from roughly 18 to 89 years and lived across 20 to 25 United States geographic areas. In the prospective study, cohorts were assigned on the basis of participant-reported clinical history obtained from a screening survey and a study questionnaire. Recovered participants in ImmuneRACE Cohort 3 were defined as having two consecutive negative NP/OP PCR tests, clearance from a healthcare professional, or resolution of symptoms. In the prospective study, mobile phlebotomists collected whole blood, serum and a nasopharyngeal or oropharyngeal swab from each participant. Participants in the prospective study had the option to provide additional blood draws and questionnaires over a roughly 2-month period. Blood samples from the prospective study were shipped frozen or at room temperature prior to DNA extraction.

The TCR comes from a man younger than 40 who had recovered from COVID-19. The chain is encoded by TRBV2 joined to TRBJ1-2; the junction holds 7 bases that match TRBD1. Sequencing was performed on PBMCs or T cells enriched from blood (not recorded which). The CDR3 sequence is CASSYPTGVDYGYTF. At the DNA level, the sequence is TGTGCCAGCAGTTACCCCACAGGGGTCGACTATGGCTACACCTTC.